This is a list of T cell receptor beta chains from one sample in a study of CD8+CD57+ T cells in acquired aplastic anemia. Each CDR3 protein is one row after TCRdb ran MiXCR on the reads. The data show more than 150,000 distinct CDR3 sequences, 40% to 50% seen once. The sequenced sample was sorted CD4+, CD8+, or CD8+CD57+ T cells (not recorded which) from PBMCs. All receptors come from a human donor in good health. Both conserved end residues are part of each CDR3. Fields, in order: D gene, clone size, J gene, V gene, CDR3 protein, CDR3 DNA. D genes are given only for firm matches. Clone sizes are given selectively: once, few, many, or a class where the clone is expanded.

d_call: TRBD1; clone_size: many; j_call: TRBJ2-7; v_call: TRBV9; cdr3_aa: CASSVTGVADYYEQYF; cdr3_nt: TGTGCCAGCAGCGTTACAGGGGTCGCCGACTACTACGAGCAGTACTTC
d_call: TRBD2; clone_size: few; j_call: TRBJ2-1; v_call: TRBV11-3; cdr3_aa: CASSLERLAHEQFF; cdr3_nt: TGTGCCAGCAGCTTAGAAAGACTAGCACATGAGCAGTTCTTC
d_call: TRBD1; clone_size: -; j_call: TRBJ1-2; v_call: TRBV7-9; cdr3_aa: CASSPGDSKYGYTF; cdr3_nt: TGTGCCAGCAGCCCGGGGGACAGCAAGTATGGCTACACCTTC
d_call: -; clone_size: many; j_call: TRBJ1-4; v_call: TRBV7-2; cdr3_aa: CASSLGFGRGSEKLFF; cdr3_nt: TGTGCCAGCAGCTTAGGTTTCGGCAGGGGTAGCGAAAAACTGTTTTTT
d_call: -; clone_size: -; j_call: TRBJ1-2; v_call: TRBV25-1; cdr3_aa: CAIPIVRVSGGYTF; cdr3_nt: TGTGCCATCCCAATAGTCCGGGTGTCTGGCGGCTACACCTTC
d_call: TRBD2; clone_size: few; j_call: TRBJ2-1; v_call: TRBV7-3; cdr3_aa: CASSSGLVYNEQFF; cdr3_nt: TGTGCCAGCAGCTCTGGACTAGTCTACAATGAGCAGTTCTTC
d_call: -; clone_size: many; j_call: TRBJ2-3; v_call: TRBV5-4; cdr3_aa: CASSLGQGPDTQYF; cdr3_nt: TGTGCCAGCAGCTTGGGGCAGGGCCCAGATACGCAGTATTTT
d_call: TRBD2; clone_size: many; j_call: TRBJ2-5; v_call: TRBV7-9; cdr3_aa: CASSLSGTQETQYF; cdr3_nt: TGTGCCAGCAGCTTAAGCGGGACCCAAGAGACCCAGTACTTC
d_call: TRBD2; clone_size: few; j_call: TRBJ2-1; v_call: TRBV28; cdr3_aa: CASRSSGKWRNEQFF; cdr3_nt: TGTGCCAGCAGGTCTAGCGGGAAGTGGCGGAATGAGCAGTTCTTC
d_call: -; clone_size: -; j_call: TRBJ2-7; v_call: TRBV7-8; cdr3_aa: CASSLKTTSYEQYF; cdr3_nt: TGTGCCAGCAGCTTAAAGACAACCTCCTACGAGCAGTACTTC
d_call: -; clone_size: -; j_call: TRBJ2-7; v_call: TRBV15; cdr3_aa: CATSRVSGVYEQYF; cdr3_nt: TGTGCCACCAGCAGAGTTAGCGGAGTCTACGAGCAGTACTTC
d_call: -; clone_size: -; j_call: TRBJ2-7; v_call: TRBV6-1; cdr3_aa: CASHPGNRARLVYEQYF; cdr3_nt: TGTGCCAGCCATCCGGGAAACAGGGCGAGATTAGTCTACGAGCAGTACTTC
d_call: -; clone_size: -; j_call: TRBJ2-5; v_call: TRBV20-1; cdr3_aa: CSLGRQETQYF; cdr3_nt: TGCAGTCTGGGCCGCCAAGAGACCCAGTACTTC
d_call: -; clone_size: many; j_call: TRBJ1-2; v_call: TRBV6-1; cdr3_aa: CASSRDHYGYTF; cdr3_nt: TGTGCCAGCAGTCGCGACCACTATGGCTACACCTTC
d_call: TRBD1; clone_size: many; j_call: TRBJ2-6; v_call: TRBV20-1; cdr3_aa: CSAADRGSSGANVLTF; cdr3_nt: TGCAGTGCTGCCGACAGGGGAAGTTCTGGGGCCAACGTCCTGACTTTC
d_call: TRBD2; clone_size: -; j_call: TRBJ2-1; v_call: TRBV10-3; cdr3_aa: CAARRGGVTNEQFF; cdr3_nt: TGTGCCGCCCGCCGCGGGGGGGTCACCAATGAGCAGTTCTTC
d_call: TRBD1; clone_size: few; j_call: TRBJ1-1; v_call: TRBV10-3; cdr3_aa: CAISGQGVRYTEAFF; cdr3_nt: TGTGCCATCAGTGGACAGGGGGTGAGGTACACTGAAGCTTTCTTT
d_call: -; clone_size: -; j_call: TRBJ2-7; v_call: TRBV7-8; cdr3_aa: CASSPGGGAKGQYF; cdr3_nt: TGTGCCAGCAGCCCCGGAGGTGGCGCGAAGGGTCAGTACTTC
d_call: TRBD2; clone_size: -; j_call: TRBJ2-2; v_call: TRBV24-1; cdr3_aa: CATSDLNSGGRIGELFF; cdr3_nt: TGTGCCACCAGTGATTTGAATAGCGGGGGCAGGATCGGGGAGCTGTTTTTT
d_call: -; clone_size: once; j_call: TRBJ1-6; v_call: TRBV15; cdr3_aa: CATSRGNNSPLHF; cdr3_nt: TGTGCCACCAGCAGGGGAAATAATTCACCCCTCCACTTT
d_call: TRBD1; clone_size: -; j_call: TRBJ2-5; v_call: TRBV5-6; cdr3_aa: CASTGTGWETQYF; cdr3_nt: TGTGCCAGCACCGGGACAGGGTGGGAGACCCAGTACTTC
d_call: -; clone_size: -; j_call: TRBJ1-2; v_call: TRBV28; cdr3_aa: CATQDGVLGGYTF; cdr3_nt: TGCGCCACCCAAGACGGAGTCCTGGGCGGCTACACCTTC
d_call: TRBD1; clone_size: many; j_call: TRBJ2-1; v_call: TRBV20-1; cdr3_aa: CSASSGTVNNEQFF; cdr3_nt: TGCAGTGCTTCATCCGGGACAGTAAACAATGAGCAGTTCTTC
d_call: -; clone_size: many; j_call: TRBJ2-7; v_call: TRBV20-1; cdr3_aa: CSALNRDKGTYEQYF; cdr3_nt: TGCAGTGCCCTAAACCGGGACAAGGGTACCTACGAGCAGTACTTC
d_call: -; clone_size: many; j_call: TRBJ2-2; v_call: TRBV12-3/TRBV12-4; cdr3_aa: CASSLRTTLGELFF; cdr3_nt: TGTGCCAGCAGTTTAAGGACTACCCTAGGGGAGCTGTTTTTT
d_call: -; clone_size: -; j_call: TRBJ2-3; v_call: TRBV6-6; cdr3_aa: CASKLQGTGGDTQYF; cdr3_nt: TGTGCCAGCAAATTACAGGGGACTGGGGGAGATACGCAGTATTTT
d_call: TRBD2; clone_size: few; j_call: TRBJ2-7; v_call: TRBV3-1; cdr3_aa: CASSPQPGLAGPAYEQYF; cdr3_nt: TGTGCCAGCAGCCCACAACCGGGACTAGCGGGACCGGCCTACGAGCAGTACTTC
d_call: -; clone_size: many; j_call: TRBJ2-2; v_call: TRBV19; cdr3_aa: CASSTLRDTGELFF; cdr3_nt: TGTGCCAGTAGTACCCTCCGCGACACCGGGGAGCTGTTTTTT
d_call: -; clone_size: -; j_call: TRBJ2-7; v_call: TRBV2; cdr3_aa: CASSLSAGQPYEQYF; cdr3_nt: TGTGCCAGCAGTTTATCGGCGGGACAGCCCTACGAGCAGTACTTC
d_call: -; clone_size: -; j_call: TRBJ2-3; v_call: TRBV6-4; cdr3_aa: CASSDSAGDTDTQYF; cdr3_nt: TGTGCCAGCAGTGACTCGGCAGGTGACACAGATACGCAGTATTTT
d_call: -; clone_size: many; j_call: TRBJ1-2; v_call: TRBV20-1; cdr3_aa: CSASLGANYGYTF; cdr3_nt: TGCAGTGCTAGCCTAGGGGCTAACTATGGCTACACCTTC
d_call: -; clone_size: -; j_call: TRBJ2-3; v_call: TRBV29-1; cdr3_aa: CSVEDGIGHHTDTQYF; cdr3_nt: TGCAGCGTTGAGGACGGCATAGGGCACCACACAGATACGCAGTATTTT
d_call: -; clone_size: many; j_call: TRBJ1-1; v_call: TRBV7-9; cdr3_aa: CASSLTVNTEAFF; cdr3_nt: TGTGCCAGCAGCTTAACAGTGAACACTGAAGCTTTCTTT
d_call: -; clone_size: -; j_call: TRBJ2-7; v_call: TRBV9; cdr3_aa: CASSVEQPYEQYF; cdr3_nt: TGTGCCAGCAGCGTAGAACAACCCTACGAGCAGTACTTC
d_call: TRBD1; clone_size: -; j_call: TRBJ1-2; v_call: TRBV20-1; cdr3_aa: CSARSPQGDSNYGYTF; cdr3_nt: TGCAGTGCTAGATCTCCACAAGGGGACAGCAACTATGGCTACACCTTC
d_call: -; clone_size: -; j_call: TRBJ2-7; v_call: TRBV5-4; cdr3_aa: CASSLGTVIGNYEQYF; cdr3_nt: TGTGCCAGCAGCTTGGGGACAGTGATTGGCAACTACGAGCAGTACTTC
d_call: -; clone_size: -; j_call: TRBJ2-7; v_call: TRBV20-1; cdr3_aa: CSARDHGEQYF; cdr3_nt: TGCAGTGCTAGAGATCACGGCGAGCAGTACTTC
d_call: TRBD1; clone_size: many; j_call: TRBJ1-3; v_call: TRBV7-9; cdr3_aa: CASSREGQGAGNTIYF; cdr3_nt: TGTGCCAGCAGCCGTGAGGGACAGGGGGCTGGAAACACCATATATTTT
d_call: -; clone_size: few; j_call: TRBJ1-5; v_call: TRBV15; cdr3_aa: CATNQGGRGNGQPQHF; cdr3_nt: TGTGCCACCAACCAAGGAGGGAGGGGTAACGGTCAGCCCCAGCATTTT
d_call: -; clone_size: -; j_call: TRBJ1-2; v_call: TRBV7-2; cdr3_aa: CASSRGSVRGGYTF; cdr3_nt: TGTGCCAGCAGCCGCGGAAGCGTAAGAGGTGGCTACACCTTC
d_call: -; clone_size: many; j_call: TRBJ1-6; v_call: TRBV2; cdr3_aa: CASSAETNSPLHF; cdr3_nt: TGTGCCAGCAGTGCGGAGACTAATTCACCCCTCCACTTT
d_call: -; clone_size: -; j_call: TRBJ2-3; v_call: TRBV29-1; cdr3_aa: CSVLLQMATDTQYF; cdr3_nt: TGCAGCGTCCTCTTACAGATGGCCACAGATACGCAGTATTTT
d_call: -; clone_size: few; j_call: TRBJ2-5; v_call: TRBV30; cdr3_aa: CAWSVLGRETQYF; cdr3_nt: TGTGCCTGGAGTGTACTGGGTCGGGAGACCCAGTACTTC
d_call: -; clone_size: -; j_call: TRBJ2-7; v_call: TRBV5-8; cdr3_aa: CASSKAGAYEQYF; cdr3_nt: TGTGCCAGCAGCAAGGCAGGGGCGTACGAGCAGTACTTC
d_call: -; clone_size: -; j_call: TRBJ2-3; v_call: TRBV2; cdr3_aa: CASSNRGTDTQYF; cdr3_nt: TGTGCCAGCAGCAACAGGGGCACAGATACGCAGTATTTT
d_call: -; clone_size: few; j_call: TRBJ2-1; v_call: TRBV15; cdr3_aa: CATSRGSYNEQFF; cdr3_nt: TGTGCCACCAGCAGGGGCTCCTACAATGAGCAGTTCTTC
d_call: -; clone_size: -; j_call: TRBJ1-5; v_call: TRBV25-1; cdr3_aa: CASSEGTAQHF; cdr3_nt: TGTGCCAGCAGTGAGGGTACGGCCCAGCATTTT
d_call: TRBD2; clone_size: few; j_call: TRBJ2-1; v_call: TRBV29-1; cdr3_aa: CSARTLAGFNEQFF; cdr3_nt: TGCAGCGCTAGAACACTAGCGGGTTTCAATGAGCAGTTCTTC
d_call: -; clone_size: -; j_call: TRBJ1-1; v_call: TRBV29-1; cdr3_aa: CSAKVNTEAFF; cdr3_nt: TGCAGCGCTAAAGTGAACACTGAAGCTTTCTTT
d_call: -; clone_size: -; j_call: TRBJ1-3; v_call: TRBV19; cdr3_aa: CASSFGLSGNTIYF; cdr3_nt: TGTGCCAGTAGTTTTGGGCTCTCTGGAAACACCATATATTTT